The clone carrying this T cell receptor beta chain was counted between two and nine times. V was cut by 5 bases and J by 6 bases, with 17 bases left in between. The length of the CDR3 is 15 residues. Germline V gene data show CDR1 as PRHDT and CDR2 as FYEKMQ (reference sequence). These data originate in a study of T-cell reconstitution after alpha-beta-depleted transplantation in children. The TCRbeta library incorporated unique molecular identifiers. TCRdb independently ran MiXCR on the PCR reads; one entry per CDR3 protein. The sample records some 300,000 distinct CDR3 sequences, over 9% being singletons.

The V and J genes are TRBV13 and TRBJ2-4; possible D gene TRBD2, 5 bases. The receptor was isolated from a human donor who donated a stem cell graft to a child with acute lymphoblastic leukemia. The specimen comprised PBMCs from the stem cell graft donor, sampled from the stem cell graft. This chain's CDR3 is CASSPPGYSGNIQYF. The CDR3 DNA reads TGTGCCAGCAGCCCCCCCGGCTACAGCGGAAACATTCAGTACTTC.